The next 5 T cell receptor beta chains were all read from a single sample in a study of T cell responses to AZD1222 COVID-19 vaccine (TCRdb year 2021). What this sample's time point label stands for: about 28 days (+/-7) after the second vaccine dose. The meaning of the sample's treatment or condition label: meningococcal conjugate vaccine given as trial control. The method behind the library was the immunoSEQ multiplex PCR assay. TCRdb provides this immuneACCESS table in a form limited to in-frame rearrangements. Some clones are lacking; in checked studies, under half of them reflect an unresolved V gene, and why the rest are absent is not known. For this sample the table gives some 80,000 clones, of which roughly 88% were detected only once. Together, the top ten hold more than 8% of the sample. Material: peripheral blood, obtained 28 days after the second dose of the MenACWY control vaccine. All receptors come from an adult who received the MenACWY meningococcal vaccine as a control.

V usage is TRBV15 and J usage is TRBJ1-4; 8 nucleotides match TRBD1. This CDR3 comprises 16 residues. Germline lookup yields CDR1 LNHNV and CDR2 YYDKDF (reference sequence). The junction had 6 bases not matched to a gene; V was cut back by 1 base and J by 5 bases. CDR3 sequence: CATSRGRTGRNEKLFF. As DNA, the CDR3 is TGTGCCACCAGCAGAGGCCGGACAGGGAGAAATGAAAAACTGTTTTTT.

The chain combines TRBV6-6 with TRBJ1-2; unclear D gene. Germline V lookup: CDR1 MNHNY, CDR2 SVGAGI (reference sequence). V was trimmed by 4 bases and J by 2 bases, leaving 8 bases between them. This CDR3 spans 13 amino acids. As DNA, the CDR3 is TGTGCCAGCAGTTCGGGAATCAACTATGGCTACACCTTC. Its translation is CASSSGINYGYTF.

In its sample, this clone was seen once. This chain joins TRBV6-2 or TRBV6-3 and TRBJ2-2; 8 bases agree with TRBD2. The CDR3 spans 16 residues. Germline lookup yields CDR1 MNHEY and CDR2 SVGEGT. The V segment lost 2 bases and the J segment 4 bases; nucleotides outside the gene matches: 6. CDR3 residues: CASSYAGGTGTGELFF. In DNA, the CDR3 is TGTGCCAGCAGTTACGCGGGGGGAACGGGCACCGGGGAGCTGTTTTTT.

This chain uses TRBV6-4 with TRBJ1-5, with a possible D match to TRBD1 (6 bases). Germline CDR1 and CDR2: MRHNA and SNTAGT. The CDR3 is 19 residues long. The germline V and J ends were trimmed by 7 bases and 0 bases, with 25 bases remaining between them. The CDR3 is CASTISRTEKVNSNQPQHF. The CDR3 DNA follows: TGTGCCAGCACCATATCCAGGACAGAAAAGGTCAATAGCAATCAGCCCCAGCATTTT.

V usage is TRBV2 and J usage is TRBJ1-2, with D possibly TRBD1 on 6 matching bases. The germline gives CDR1 SNHLY, CDR2 FYNNEI. The CDR3 runs 14 residues. With 2 bases removed from V and 6 bases from J, the gap between germline ends came to 13 bases. Here the CDR3 DNA reads TGTGCCAGCAGTGAAACGGACGGGGGGCATGGCTACACCTTC. This gives the protein CASSETDGGHGYTF.